The 28 T cell receptor beta chains listed next were all sequenced from one sample in a study of ipilimumab plus nivolumab after autologous stem cell transplantation. Some clones are missing from TCRdb's copy, which holds only in-frame ones; the method was immunoSEQ multiplex PCR. Among tens of thousands of clones listed, more than 80% were seen once. The sample here was PBMCs, taken in a trial of ipilimumab plus nivolumab as post-transplant consolidation. The receptors originated from a male donor with diffuse large B-cell lymphoma.

The rearrangement links TRBV12-5 to TRBJ2-4; possible D gene TRBD1, 6 bases. There are 17 residues in the CDR3. In germline, CDR1 is LGHNT, CDR2 FRNRAP. V lost 4 bases, J lost 0 bases, and 16 bases lay in between. The CDR3 DNA reads TGTGCTAGTGGTTGGAGGTCGGGACATCTAGCCAAAAACATTCAGTACTTC. Protein: CASGWRSGHLAKNIQYF.

The genes are TRBV6-6 and TRBJ2-5; 7 bases line up with TRBD2. With 4 bases clipped from V and 4 bases from J, the junction kept 0 bases outside the gene matches. Germline CDR1 and CDR2: MNHNY and SVGAGI (reference sequence). This CDR3 has 12 residues. The CDR3 DNA reads as TGTGCCAGCAGTTGGGAGGGAGAGACCCAGTACTTC. This codes for CASSWEGETQYF.

The rearrangement joins TRBV19 to TRBJ1-5; D is uncertain. Germline CDR1 reads LNHDA; CDR2 reads SQIVND (reference sequence). Trimming stripped 7 bases from V and 7 bases from J, with 11 bases between. This CDR3 region has 12 residues. CDR3 in amino acids: CASTFREQPQHF. The CDR3 coding sequence is TGTGCCAGTACCTTCCGGGAACAGCCCCAGCATTTT.

This chain uses TRBV5-1 with TRBJ2-5; 10 bases map to TRBD2. Germline V CDR1 and CDR2: SGHRS, YFSETQ. The CDR3 runs 15 residues. J was trimmed by 5 bases and V by 5 bases; bases with no gene match: 9. The CDR3 reads CASRSELAGDETQYF. Here the CDR3 DNA reads TGCGCCAGCAGGTCTGAGCTAGCGGGGGATGAGACCCAGTACTTC.

V and J are TRBV19 and TRBJ1-1, with D possibly matching TRBD1 (5 bases). Germline V gives CDR1 LNHDA, CDR2 SQIVND (reference sequence). Trimming took off 5 bases at V and 0 bases at J, with 13 bases between the two ends. The CDR3 length is 15 residues. The CDR3 is CASSPRGTLNTEAFF. CDR3 nucleotide sequence: TGTGCCAGTAGTCCGAGAGGGACCTTGAACACTGAAGCTTTCTTT.

The chain links TRBV5-1 to TRBJ2-2; possibly TRBD1 or TRBD2 for D (5 bases each). The germline V and J ends were trimmed by 0 bases and 6 bases, with 9 bases remaining between them. Per germline, CDR1 SGHRS and CDR2 YFSETQ. This CDR3 spans 14 amino acids. The CDR3 loop reads CASSLEGSAGELFF. The CDR3 nucleotides read TGCGCCAGCAGCTTGGAGGGGAGCGCCGGGGAGCTGTTTTTT.

This sequence joins TRBV19 and TRBJ2-3; D not certain. The germline V and J ends were trimmed by 4 bases and 0 bases, with 11 bases remaining between them. The CDR3 has 15 residues. Germline CDR1 LNHDA, CDR2 SQIVND (reference sequence). CDR3 in amino acids: CASSRARPSTDTQYF. The CDR3, as DNA: TGTGCCAGTAGTAGGGCGAGGCCTAGCACAGATACGCAGTATTTT.

This clone appeared a few times. The V gene is TRBV6-6, the J gene TRBJ2-7, with 8 bases fitting TRBD1. V shed 5 bases and J 1 base; nucleotides not matched to a gene: 4. CDR1 and CDR2 (germline): MNHNY, SVGAGI (reference sequence). The CDR3 runs to 14 residues. The CDR3 region has the DNA TGTGCCAGCAGTCATACAGGGGGGTCCTACGAGCAGTACTTC. It encodes CASSHTGGSYEQYF.

This clone occurred a few times. The gene calls are TRBV6-5 and TRBJ1-6; no reliable D call. This CDR3 is built from 13 residues. Per the germline V gene, CDR1 is MNHEY and CDR2 is SVGAGI. V was cut by 2 bases and J by 12 bases, with 11 bases left in between. The chain's CDR3 is CASSYTRIGPLHF. For the CDR3, the DNA is TGTGCCAGCAGTTACACCAGGATCGGACCCCTCCACTTT.

The CDR3 sequence: CASSPAGLAGGEQYF. The DNA for the CDR3 is TGTGCCAGCAGCCCCGCCGGGCTAGCGGGGGGGGAGCAGTACTTC. The chain is built from TRBV7-9 and TRBJ2-7, with TRBD2 matching over 12 bases. The CDR3 spans 15 residues. With V trimmed by 5 bases and J by 7 bases, 9 bases remained unmatched. Germline V lookup: CDR1 SEHNR, CDR2 FQNEAQ (reference sequence).

Points on this clone: The junction shows a germline mismatch at one end, possibly a read error. The gene calls are TRBV10-2 and TRBJ2-3; the D gene is possibly TRBD2 (5 bases). Germline CDR1 WSHSY, CDR2 SAAADI. The CDR3 is 13 amino acids. The DNA of the CDR3 is TGCGCCAGCAGTTTGGGTGAGGGCGCATATACGAATTTT. Translated, it gives CASSLGEGAYTNF.

The rearrangement links TRBV28 to TRBJ2-2; D remains unclear. The length of the CDR3 is 15 residues. Deletions cut 6 bases from V and 5 bases from J, with 16 bases between. Looked up from germline, CDR1 is MDHEN and CDR2 is SYDVKM. CDR3 in DNA: TGTGCCAGCAGCCGGAATACCCTCTGGACCGGGGAGCTGTTTTTT. Its protein product is CASSRNTLWTGELFF. Full variable domain (outside the CDR3, taken from reference TRBV28 and TRBJ2-2): DVKVTQSSRYLVKRTGEKVFLECVQDMDHENMFWYRQDPGLGLRLIYFSYDVKMKEKGDIPEGYSVSREKKERFSLILESASTNQTSMYLCASSRNTLWTGELFFGEGSRLTVL.

In the case of this clone: The junction shows a germline mismatch at one end, possibly a read error. The V and J genes are TRBV15 and TRBJ2-5; D is possibly TRBD1 (7 bases). Germline-derived CDR1 and CDR2 are LNHNV and YYDKDF (reference sequence). This CDR3 is 15 amino acids long. CDR3: CATSRGGTAREAQYF. CDR3 bases: TGTGCCACCAGCAGAGGCGGGACAGCAAGAGAGGCCCAGTACTTC.

This chain links TRBV7-2 with TRBJ1-2; tentative D call: TRBD1 (5 bases). CDR1 is SGHTA, CDR2 FQGNSA, per germline. The germline V and J ends were trimmed by 1 base and 5 bases, with 8 bases remaining between them. This CDR3 region has 13 residues. This CDR3 reads CASSLGDEYGYTF. CDR3 sequence (DNA): TGTGCCAGCAGCTTAGGGGACGAATATGGCTACACCTTC.

The rearrangement uses TRBV11-2 and TRBJ1-2; D is possibly TRBD1 (6 bases). Germline V lookup: CDR1 SGHAT, CDR2 FQNNGV. This CDR3 comprises 15 residues. The germline V and J ends were trimmed by 3 bases and 2 bases, with 13 bases remaining between them. CDR3 residues: CASSLRQGWNYGYTF. The CDR3 coding sequence is TGTGCCAGCAGCTTGCGGCAGGGGTGGAACTATGGCTACACCTTC.

This clone appeared a single time. The CDR3 region has the DNA TGTGCCAGCAGCTTAAGGGGGGGCAGGGATAGTAACTATGGCTACACCTTC. It yields the protein CASSLRGGRDSNYGYTF. The J gene is TRBJ1-2, the V gene TRBV7-8; tentative D call: TRBD1 (6 bases). This CDR3 is 17 amino acids long. The germline CDR1 and CDR2 sequences are SGHVS and FQNEAQ. The V end was cut by 2 bases, the J end by 1 base, with 17 bases between.

This chain connects TRBV4-1 to TRBJ1-5; possibly TRBD1 for D (5 bases). Germline V gives CDR1 MGHRA, CDR2 YSYEKL. V gave up 1 base and J gave up 0 bases, with 7 bases separating them. This CDR3 is 15 amino acids long. The CDR3 bases are TGCGCCAGCAGCCAAGGGGACTTTAGCAATCAGCCCCAGCATTTT. It translates to CASSQGDFSNQPQHF.

The V call is TRBV5-4, the J call TRBJ2-1, with a tentative D call TRBD1 (5 bases). CDR3 length equals 15 residues. V lost 4 bases and J lost 5, with 16 bases in between. CDR1 SGHNT and CDR2 YYREEE come from the germline V gene (reference sequence). This CDR3 is CASSHPGAGNNEQFF. The CDR3 bases are TGTGCCAGCAGCCACCCTGGGGCAGGGAACAATGAGCAGTTCTTC.

The chain recombines TRBV5-1 with TRBJ1-2; 12 bases are shared with TRBD1. The V segment lost 0 bases and the J segment 1 base; nucleotides outside the gene matches: 4. Germline lookup yields CDR1 SGHRS and CDR2 YFSETQ. CDR3 length: 17 amino acids. CDR3 in amino acids: CASSLAWDRGLNYGYTF. In nucleotides, the CDR3 is TGCGCCAGCAGCTTGGCCTGGGACAGGGGGCTTAACTATGGCTACACCTTC.

The CDR3 sequence: CASSPSGRQGHGYTF. The CDR3 coding sequence is TGTGCCAGCAGCCCAAGCGGTAGGCAGGGACATGGCTACACCTTC. The chain employs TRBV7-9 and TRBJ1-2; TRBD1 might be the D (5 bases). The V end lost 5 bases, the J end lost 6 bases, and 19 bases lay between the germline ends. The CDR3 is 15 amino acids. Germline loops: CDR1 SEHNR, CDR2 FQNEAQ (reference sequence).

The chain links TRBV5-1 to TRBJ2-7, with D maybe TRBD1 (5 bases). The CDR3 consists of 16 residues. Germline V gene data show CDR1 as SGHRS and CDR2 as YFSETQ. The V and J ends lost 1 base and 0 bases respectively, with 14 bases between them. The CDR3 bases are TGCGCCAGCAGCTTGAACGGACAACCGAGCTCCTACGAGCAGTACTTC. Protein sequence: CASSLNGQPSSYEQYF.

This clone was seen only a few times. The chain carries TRBV5-5 and TRBJ2-7; D possibly matches TRBD1 or TRBD2 (5 bases each). This CDR3 comprises 16 residues. Trimming cost V 3 bases and J 11 bases, with 27 bases left between them. The germline gives CDR1 SGHKS, CDR2 YYEKEE (reference sequence). The CDR3 bases are TGTGCCAGCAGCTATGGGGGTGCCTACACCAACCTAGTGGAGTACTTC. This codes for CASSYGGAYTNLVEYF. The full variable domain, rest sourced from reference TRBV5-5 and TRBJ2-7, is DAGVTQSPTHLIKTRGQQVTLRCSPISGHKSVSWYQQVLGQGPQFIFQYYEKEERGRGNFPDRFSARQFPNYSSELNVNALLLGDSALYLCASSYGGAYTNLVEYFGPGTRLTVT.

On this clone: Distinct nucleotide sequences in the sample also encode this CDR3. The chain has TRBV30 and TRBJ1-5; tentative D call: TRBD1 (5 bases). Germline CDR1 reads GTSNPN; CDR2 reads SVGIG (reference sequence). Trimming cost V 0 bases and J 9 bases, with 18 bases left between them. The CDR3 extends over 15 amino acids. CDR3 protein: CAWSVGGTGGRPQHF. The DNA for the CDR3 is TGTGCCTGGAGTGTCGGGGGGACGGGGGGTCGGCCCCAGCATTTT.

J is TRBJ2-7 and V is TRBV6-1; tentatively, D is TRBD1 (6 bases). This CDR3 spans 13 amino acids. Trimming removed 6 bases at V and 0 bases at J, with 9 bases between. The germline gives CDR1 MNHNS, CDR2 SASEGT. Here the CDR3 reads CASRRGSSYEQYF. CDR3 coding DNA: TGTGCCAGCAGGAGGGGGAGCTCCTACGAGCAGTACTTC.

The chain combines TRBV19 with TRBJ2-7; tentatively, D is TRBD1 or TRBD2 (5 bases each). V dropped 1 base and J dropped 2 bases, with 21 bases sitting between them. The germline V gene encodes CDR1 LNHDA and CDR2 SQIVND (reference sequence). The CDR3 is 18 amino acids. CDR3 loop: CASSIAVFSGTHAYEQYF. CDR3 bases: TGTGCCAGTAGTATAGCAGTCTTCTCCGGGACCCATGCCTACGAGCAGTACTTC.

The chain joins TRBV7-6 to TRBJ2-3; D unclear. This CDR3 region has 14 residues. The germline V gene has CDR1 SGHVS and CDR2 FNYEAQ. The V and J ends lost 3 bases and 2 bases respectively, with 9 bases between them. Written as DNA, the CDR3 is TGTGCCAGCAGCTTTAGGCAGAACACAGATACGCAGTATTTT. As protein: CASSFRQNTDTQYF.

V is TRBV27 and J is TRBJ1-1; D may be TRBD1 (5 bases). Trimming took 2 bases from V and 5 from J, leaving 12 bases between them. CDR1 is MNHEY and CDR2 is SMNVEV in the germline V gene (reference sequence). This CDR3 is 14 amino acids long. The CDR3 DNA is TGTGCCAGCAGTTTAGCAGGGAGAAGGACTGAAGCTTTCTTT. Its translation is CASSLAGRRTEAFF.

The genes are TRBV28 and TRBJ2-2, with a weak D call TRBD1 (5 bases). CDR1 and CDR2 (germline): MDHEN, SYDVKM. CDR3 length: 17 residues. V was shortened by 3 bases and J by 1 base, with 15 bases between the two germline ends. This CDR3 reads CASSLGRWQGNTGELFF. The DNA of the CDR3 is TGTGCCAGCAGTTTGGGTCGGTGGCAGGGGAACACCGGGGAGCTGTTTTTT. The whole variable domain, remainder taken from reference TRBV28 and TRBJ2-2, is DVKVTQSSRYLVKRTGEKVFLECVQDMDHENMFWYRQDPGLGLRLIYFSYDVKMKEKGDIPEGYSVSREKKERFSLILESASTNQTSMYLCASSLGRWQGNTGELFFGEGSRLTVL.